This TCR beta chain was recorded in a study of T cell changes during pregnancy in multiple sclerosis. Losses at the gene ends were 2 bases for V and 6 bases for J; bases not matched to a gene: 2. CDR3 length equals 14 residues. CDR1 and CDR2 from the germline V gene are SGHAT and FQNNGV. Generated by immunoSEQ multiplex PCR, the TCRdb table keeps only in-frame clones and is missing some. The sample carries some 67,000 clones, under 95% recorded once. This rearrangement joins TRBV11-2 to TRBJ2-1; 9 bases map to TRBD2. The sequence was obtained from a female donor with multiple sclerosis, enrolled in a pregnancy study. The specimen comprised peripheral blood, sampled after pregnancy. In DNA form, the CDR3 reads TGTGCCAGCAGCTTATTTAGCGGGGGCAATGAGCAGTTCTTC. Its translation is CASSLFSGGNEQFF.